The clone carrying this T cell receptor (beta chain) occurred once. Its antigen remains unidentified. The test was conducted at deep level. Assay used: immunoSEQ multiplex PCR; TCRdb lists only in-frame clones, some missing. The data contain 950,000 to 1,100,000 clones, more than 60% of them singletons. The data were obtained in a study of shared clonotypes between healthy human individuals. Notes on the study in general: A generally larger estimated richness was seen in naive subsets than in memory subsets.

Sequencing was done on a sample of memory CD4+ T cells sorted from blood. The subset: CD45RA-negative fraction. This TCR came from a man between 18 and 35 years old in good health.

This chain's CDR3 is CASGLTGGSGELFF. The CDR3 nucleotides read TGTGCTAGTGGTTTGACGGGGGGCTCCGGGGAGCTGTTTTTT. This chain joins TRBV12-5 and TRBJ2-2, with D possibly TRBD2 on 7 matching bases. The V and J ends lost 2 bases and 6 bases respectively, with 10 bases between them. The CDR3 extends over 14 amino acids. The germline CDR1 and CDR2 sequences are LGHNT and FRNRAP.